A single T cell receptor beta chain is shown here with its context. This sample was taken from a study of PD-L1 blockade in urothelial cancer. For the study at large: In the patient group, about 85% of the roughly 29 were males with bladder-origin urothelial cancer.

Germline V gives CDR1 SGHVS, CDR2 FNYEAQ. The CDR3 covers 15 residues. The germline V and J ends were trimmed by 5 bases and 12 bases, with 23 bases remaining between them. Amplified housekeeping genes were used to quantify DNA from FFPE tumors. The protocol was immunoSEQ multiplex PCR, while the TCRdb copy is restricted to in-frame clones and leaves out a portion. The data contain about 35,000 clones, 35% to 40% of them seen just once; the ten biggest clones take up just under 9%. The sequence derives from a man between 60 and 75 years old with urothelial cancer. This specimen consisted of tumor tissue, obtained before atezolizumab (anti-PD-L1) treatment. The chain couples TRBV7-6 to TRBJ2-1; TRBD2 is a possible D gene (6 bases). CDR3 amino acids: CASSPSSGLVRWQFF. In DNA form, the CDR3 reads TGTGCCAGCAGCCCGTCAAGCGGGTTAGTTCGTTGGCAGTTCTTC.